These 28 T cell receptor beta chains share one sample of origin, sequenced in a study of tumor-infiltrating lymphocytes in primary liver carcinoma. Investigators took RNA and DNA out together from 20-30 mg of unsorted bulk tissue. Total RNA amounting to 500 ng was the source from which TCR beta cDNA was made with a constant-region primer. Each TCR beta library was derived from three nested multiplex PCR rounds that employed slightly modified ARM-PCR. The first two PCR rounds, roughly 11 cycles each, used TRBV1-TRBV30 forward primers and a C-beta reverse primer. One entry per CDR3 protein, called by TCRdb with MiXCR from the multiplex PCR reads. Of about 50,000 distinct CDR3 sequences in the sample, 60% to 80% are singletons; the top ten hold around a quarter. The sample comprised liver tumor tissue from sampling region 5. Subset in this sample: tumor region T5, tumor centre. All receptors derive from a man aged 35 to 55 with primary liver carcinoma and hepatitis B virus infection.

To note about this clonotype: The germline gene is not matched at one end of the junction; a read error may be the cause. The chain joins TRBV7-2 to TRBJ1-2; no reliable D call. CDR3 length: 14 residues. Germline V gene sequence: CDR1 SGHTA, CDR2 FQGNSA. CDR3 protein: CVSSLEIPAYGYTF. In nucleotides, the CDR3 is TGTGTCAGCAGCTTAGAGATTCCAGCCTATGGCTACACCTTC.

The J gene is TRBJ2-3, the V gene TRBV7-9; D not resolved. The V gene lost 3 bases and the J gene lost 6 bases, with 4 bases spanning the gap. Germline CDR1 SEHNR, CDR2 FQNEAQ (reference sequence). The CDR3 is 11 residues long. CDR3 amino acids: CASSFGDTQYF. Here the CDR3 DNA reads TGTGCCAGCAGCTTTGGGGATACGCAGTATTTT.

A word on this clonotype: It may be a read error: a sequence one base away is much more abundant. The gene calls are TRBV9 and TRBJ2-3; no firm D call. Trimming shortened V by 0 bases and J by 3 bases, and 11 bases separated the two germline ends. This CDR3 is 15 amino acids long. The germline CDR1 and CDR2 sequences are SGDLS and YYNGEE. CDR3 coding DNA: TGTGCCAGCAGCGTAGTTCCAGGACGAACAGATACGCAGTATTTT. Its protein product is CASSVVPGRTDTQYF.

Notes on this clonotype: An end of the junction does not agree with germline; a read error may underlie this. The CDR3 sequence: CACRRGSTEVFF. The CDR3 DNA reads as TGTGCCTGCCGAAGGGGTAGCACTGAAGTTTTCTTT. The gene calls are TRBV6-1 and TRBJ1-1; weak D call: TRBD1 (5 bases). The germline CDR1 and CDR2 sequences are MNHNS and SASEGT. CDR3 size: 12 residues.

The chain couples TRBV5-4 to TRBJ2-3; no firm D call. The CDR3 extends over 16 amino acids. Per germline, CDR1 SGHNT and CDR2 YYREEE (reference sequence). The V gene lost 0 bases and the J gene lost 1 base, with 12 bases spanning the gap. DNA for the CDR3: TGTGCCAGCAGCTTGGAACTGGGCCGGGGCACAGATACGCAGTATTTT. Its translation is CASSLELGRGTDTQYF.

V and J are TRBV5-1 and TRBJ1-1, with D hard to call. V lost 8 bases and J lost 0, with 17 bases in between. Germline V gene sequence: CDR1 SGHRS, CDR2 YFSETQ. The CDR3 is made up of 15 amino acids. CDR3 in DNA: TGCGCCAGGACCGGAGAGACATTGATGAACACTGAAGCTTTCTTT. Encoded protein: CARTGETLMNTEAFF. Looking up the rest from reference TRBV5-1 and TRBJ1-1 gives the full variable domain: KAGVTQTPRYLIKTRGQQVTLSCSPISGHRSVSWYQQTPGQGLQFLFEYFSETQRNKGNFPGRFSGRQFSNSRSEMNVSTLELGDSALYLCARTGETLMNTEAFFGQGTRLTVV.

The chain carries TRBV29-1 and TRBJ2-7; either TRBD1 or TRBD2 may fit D (7 bases each). This CDR3 is built from 12 residues. Trimming took 8 bases from V and 2 from J, leaving 13 bases between them. Germline lookup yields CDR1 SQVTM and CDR2 ANQGSEA. CDR3 residues: CSPRGGTYEQYF. For the CDR3, the DNA is TGCAGCCCCAGGGGGGGGACCTACGAGCAGTACTTC.

In the case of this clonotype: The missing conserved phenylalanine or tryptophan at the end of this CDR3 makes a read error likely. The V gene is TRBV4-1, the J gene TRBJ2-7; tentative D call: TRBD1 (6 bases). CDR3 size: 15 residues. Germline CDR1 reads MGHRA; CDR2 reads YSYEKL. In DNA, the CDR3 is TGTGCCAGCAGACGAGGATTCCAACAGGGAAATGAGCAGTACCTC. This translates into CASRRGFQQGNEQYL.

In its sample, this clonotype was seen many times. This chain links TRBV5-1 with TRBJ2-5, with 9 bases aligning to TRBD1. Germline loops: CDR1 SGHRS, CDR2 YFSETQ. CDR3 length: 14 amino acids. V lost 4 bases and J lost 1; bases outside the gene matches: 2. In DNA, the CDR3 is TGCGCCAGCAGCGTACAGGGGGCCCAAGAGACCCAGTACTTC. Its protein is CASSVQGAQETQYF.

V gene TRBV5-1 combines with J gene TRBJ2-2; D possibly matches TRBD1 or TRBD2 (5 bases each). The CDR3 extends over 15 amino acids. Deletions cut 8 bases from V and 4 bases from J, with 18 bases between. Germline V lookup: CDR1 SGHRS, CDR2 YFSETQ. As DNA, the CDR3 is TGCGCCAGTAGCGACAGAGTCCCGATCACCGGGGAGCTGTTTTTT. Its protein product is CASSDRVPITGELFF.

V usage is TRBV11-2 and J usage is TRBJ2-3; 7 nucleotides match TRBD2. CDR3 length: 16 residues. Trimming removed 5 bases from V and 4 bases from J; junction bases left unmatched: 12. Germline V gene data show CDR1 as SGHAT and CDR2 as FQNNGV. CDR3 in DNA: TGTGCCAGCAGCCCAGTTGGGGGAGGGGTCCCAGATACGCAGTATTTT. Translating it yields CASSPVGGGVPDTQYF.

About this clonotype: The CDR3 carries no conserved terminal phenylalanine or tryptophan, so it likely arises from a read error. This chain's CDR3 is CSVDPRGGNEQFL. The DNA of the CDR3 is TGCAGCGTTGATCCAAGGGGCGGCAATGAGCAGTTCTTA. This chain joins TRBV29-1 and TRBJ2-1; a weak D match, TRBD1 (5 bases). The germline CDR1 and CDR2 sequences are SQVTM and ANQGSEA. CDR3 length equals 13 residues. Trimming removed 3 bases at V and 6 bases at J, with 12 bases between.

On this clonotype: The conserved phenylalanine or tryptophan normally closing the CDR3 is absent here, so this likely arose from a read error. This rearrangement joins TRBV9 to TRBJ1-1, with D possibly TRBD1 on 6 matching bases. Trimming stripped 4 bases from V and 7 bases from J, with 17 bases between. The CDR3 length is 14 residues. CDR1 is SGDLS, CDR2 YYNGEE, per germline. The CDR3 spells CASSSPTGMGEAFY. The CDR3 bases are TGTGCCAGCAGCTCTCCCACAGGGATGGGTGAAGCTTTCTAT.

This clonotype was recorded only once. This likely comes from a read error, as the CDR3 has no conserved phenylalanine or tryptophan at its end. V gene TRBV5-4 combines with J gene TRBJ2-7; D unclear. Between the trimmed V and J ends, which lost 9 bases and 0 bases, there was a span of 16 bases. Per the germline V gene, CDR1 is SGHNT and CDR2 is YYREEE (reference sequence). The CDR3 runs to 14 residues. The CDR3 region is CANSLVGSSYEQYI. The CDR3 DNA reads as TGTGCCAATAGCCTGGTGGGCTCCTCCTACGAGCAGTACATC.

In this sample, this clonotype is medium-sized. The gene calls are TRBV5-4 and TRBJ2-2, with TRBD2 as a possible D gene (5 bases). Per germline, CDR1 SGHNT and CDR2 YYREEE (reference sequence). This CDR3 has 14 residues. Trimming took 4 bases from V and 7 from J, leaving 14 bases between them. CDR3 sequence (DNA): TGTGCCAGCAGCCCGGACTTGTCGAGCGGGGAGCTGTTTTTT. As protein: CASSPDLSSGELFF.

With respect to this clonotype: The CDR3 does not close with the conserved phenylalanine or tryptophan, likely indicating a read error. The V gene is TRBV11-2, the J gene TRBJ2-7; possible D gene TRBD2, 6 bases. V dropped 9 bases and J dropped 4 bases, with 13 bases sitting between them. The germline gives CDR1 SGHAT, CDR2 FQNNGV. This CDR3 is 12 amino acids long. The CDR3 DNA reads TGTGCCAGTAGTCCCGGGGGATACGAGCAGTACTTA. Translated: CASSPGGYEQYL.

This chain connects TRBV5-1 to TRBJ2-3; 8 bases map to TRBD1. The J segment lost 7 bases and the V segment lost 5 bases, leaving 9 bases of the junction unmatched. Germline CDR1 SGHRS, CDR2 YFSETQ. The CDR3 is 14 residues long. CDR3 nucleotides: TGCGCCAGCAGGCAGGGGGCACAAGAATATACGCAGTATTTT. Translated, it gives CASRQGAQEYTQYF.

This clonotype was observed many times. Here the CDR3 reads CAWSPSLGGSEQFF. CDR3 coding DNA: TGTGCCTGGAGTCCATCCCTGGGGGGTAGTGAGCAGTTCTTC. This chain uses TRBV30 with TRBJ2-1; D may be TRBD2 (6 bases). Germline V CDR1 and CDR2: GTSNPN, SVGIG (reference sequence). There are 14 residues in the CDR3. V was cut by 2 bases and J by 9 bases, with 17 bases left in between.

This clonotype was recorded only once. The rearrangement joins TRBV29-1 to TRBJ1-5; D gene ambiguous. The V gene's germline CDR1 is SQVTM and CDR2 ANQGSEA. This CDR3 has 13 residues. V dropped 4 bases and J dropped 7 bases, with 14 bases sitting between them. The CDR3 region is CSVVWTSGQPQHF. DNA for the CDR3: TGCAGCGTTGTGTGGACCTCAGGACAGCCCCAGCATTTT.

The gene calls are TRBV6-6 and TRBJ1-1; 7 bases agree with TRBD1. V was pared by 6 bases and J by 11 bases, with 12 bases of the junction left unmatched. Germline values: CDR1 MNHNY, CDR2 SVGAGI (reference sequence). The CDR3 runs 13 residues. In nucleotides, the CDR3 is TGTGCCAGCAGCACAGGGGTGACTACTAAGGCTTTCTTT. Translating gives CASSTGVTTKAFF.

V is TRBV6-1 and J is TRBJ2-7; tentatively, D is TRBD1 or TRBD2 (6 bases each). V dropped 5 bases and J dropped 2 bases, with 19 bases sitting between them. The CDR3 covers 16 residues. Per germline, CDR1 MNHNS and CDR2 SASEGT. In DNA form, the CDR3 reads TGTGCCAGCAGTTGGGACTCGGGACATGGGACCTACGAGCAGTACTTC. Its protein product is CASSWDSGHGTYEQYF.

About this clonotype itself: One junction end does not reproduce the germline sequence, and a read error may be involved. The rearrangement joins TRBV29-1 to TRBJ1-1; a weak D match, TRBD1 (5 bases). CDR1 and CDR2 (germline): SQVTM, ANQGSEA. This CDR3 is built from 15 residues. The CDR3 here is CIVSAGWGIGTEAFF. CDR3 DNA sequence: TGCATCGTTTCGGCAGGGTGGGGAATTGGAACTGAAGCTTTCTTT.

The CDR3 coding sequence is TGCAGGTTTGTTGCCCTAAGCCGGCTAGCCAAAAACATTCAGTACTTC. The encoded protein is CRFVALSRLAKNIQYF. The chain has TRBV29-1 and TRBJ2-4; D ambiguous. In germline, CDR1 is SQVTM, CDR2 ANQGSEA. This CDR3 region has 16 residues.

Concerning this clonotype: This CDR3 is missing its conserved last phenylalanine or tryptophan, likely due to a read error. V usage is TRBV5-1 and J usage is TRBJ1-2; perhaps TRBD1 as D (6 bases). Trimming shortened V by 5 bases and J by 0 bases, and 11 bases separated the two germline ends. There are 14 residues in the CDR3. CDR1 is SGHRS, CDR2 YFSETQ, per germline. In DNA form, the CDR3 reads TGCGCCAGCAGAGGGGACATAGCTAACTATGGCTACACCTTG. This translates into CASRGDIANYGYTL.

CDR3 protein: CASSRNPWGSYGYTF. The CDR3 DNA reads as TGCGCCAGCAGCCGGAATCCCTGGGGATCCTATGGCTACACCTTC. The gene calls are TRBV4-3 and TRBJ1-2, with D hard to call. The germline gives CDR1 LGHNA, CDR2 YSLEER. CDR3 length equals 15 residues. Trimming shortened V by 4 bases and J by 4 bases, and 16 bases separated the two germline ends.

Notes on this clonotype: The junction departs from germline at one end; a sequencing error may be responsible. The chain carries TRBV6-1 and TRBJ2-1; 8 bases match TRBD2. The CDR3 loop spans 14 amino acids. Germline-derived CDR1 and CDR2 are MNHNS and SASEGT. Here the CDR3 DNA reads TGTGCCCGCAGGCCCGGGAGGGCCGTCGATGAGCAGTTCTTC. This translates into CARRPGRAVDEQFF.

This chain uses TRBV5-5 with TRBJ1-1; D is undetermined. The CDR3 has 15 amino acids. Germline V gene lookup returns CDR1 SGHKS and CDR2 YYEKEE (reference sequence). Deletions cut 4 bases from V and 8 bases from J, with 21 bases between. This CDR3 reads CASSHEGEWYTEAFF. CDR3 nucleotides: TGTGCCAGCAGCCATGAGGGTGAGTGGTATACCGAAGCTTTCTTT.

This clonotype appeared a few times. This may stem from a read error, because a much larger clone lies one nucleotide away. This sequence joins TRBV2 and TRBJ2-5, with D unclear. CDR3 length equals 12 residues. Germline V CDR1 and CDR2: SNHLY, FYNNEI. The CDR3 here is CASTEYRETQYF. The CDR3 coding sequence is TGTGCCAGCACTGAATATCGGGAGACCCAGTACTTC.